The clone carrying this T cell receptor beta chain was detected only once. Produced via immunoSEQ multiplex PCR; TCRdb's table is partial and in-frame only. The data contain some 200,000 clones, roughly 87% of them singletons. CDR1 is MNHEY, CDR2 SMNVEV, per germline (reference sequence). The V and J ends lost 6 bases and 4 bases, in that order; junction bases with no gene match: 6. The CDR3 extends over 15 amino acids. This sample stems from a study of blood T cell repertoires in COVID-19. Study-wide background: Acute-phase and convalescent COVID-19 samples originated in the United States, Italy and Spain.

Recruitment covered about 25 US areas and drew participants whose ages spanned about 18 to 100 years. Participants' reported clinical history set cohort assignment. Cohort 3 recovery required two negative PCRs, clearance, or symptom resolution. The chain links TRBV27 to TRBJ2-2; 9 bases match TRBD1. The sequenced sample was PBMCs or T cells enriched from blood (not recorded which). This receptor was obtained from a woman aged 25 to 45 who had recovered from COVID-19. CDR3 DNA: TGTGCCAGCAGCCCTACAGGGGGCGTCACCGGGGAGCTGTTTTTT. Its translation: CASSPTGGVTGELFF.